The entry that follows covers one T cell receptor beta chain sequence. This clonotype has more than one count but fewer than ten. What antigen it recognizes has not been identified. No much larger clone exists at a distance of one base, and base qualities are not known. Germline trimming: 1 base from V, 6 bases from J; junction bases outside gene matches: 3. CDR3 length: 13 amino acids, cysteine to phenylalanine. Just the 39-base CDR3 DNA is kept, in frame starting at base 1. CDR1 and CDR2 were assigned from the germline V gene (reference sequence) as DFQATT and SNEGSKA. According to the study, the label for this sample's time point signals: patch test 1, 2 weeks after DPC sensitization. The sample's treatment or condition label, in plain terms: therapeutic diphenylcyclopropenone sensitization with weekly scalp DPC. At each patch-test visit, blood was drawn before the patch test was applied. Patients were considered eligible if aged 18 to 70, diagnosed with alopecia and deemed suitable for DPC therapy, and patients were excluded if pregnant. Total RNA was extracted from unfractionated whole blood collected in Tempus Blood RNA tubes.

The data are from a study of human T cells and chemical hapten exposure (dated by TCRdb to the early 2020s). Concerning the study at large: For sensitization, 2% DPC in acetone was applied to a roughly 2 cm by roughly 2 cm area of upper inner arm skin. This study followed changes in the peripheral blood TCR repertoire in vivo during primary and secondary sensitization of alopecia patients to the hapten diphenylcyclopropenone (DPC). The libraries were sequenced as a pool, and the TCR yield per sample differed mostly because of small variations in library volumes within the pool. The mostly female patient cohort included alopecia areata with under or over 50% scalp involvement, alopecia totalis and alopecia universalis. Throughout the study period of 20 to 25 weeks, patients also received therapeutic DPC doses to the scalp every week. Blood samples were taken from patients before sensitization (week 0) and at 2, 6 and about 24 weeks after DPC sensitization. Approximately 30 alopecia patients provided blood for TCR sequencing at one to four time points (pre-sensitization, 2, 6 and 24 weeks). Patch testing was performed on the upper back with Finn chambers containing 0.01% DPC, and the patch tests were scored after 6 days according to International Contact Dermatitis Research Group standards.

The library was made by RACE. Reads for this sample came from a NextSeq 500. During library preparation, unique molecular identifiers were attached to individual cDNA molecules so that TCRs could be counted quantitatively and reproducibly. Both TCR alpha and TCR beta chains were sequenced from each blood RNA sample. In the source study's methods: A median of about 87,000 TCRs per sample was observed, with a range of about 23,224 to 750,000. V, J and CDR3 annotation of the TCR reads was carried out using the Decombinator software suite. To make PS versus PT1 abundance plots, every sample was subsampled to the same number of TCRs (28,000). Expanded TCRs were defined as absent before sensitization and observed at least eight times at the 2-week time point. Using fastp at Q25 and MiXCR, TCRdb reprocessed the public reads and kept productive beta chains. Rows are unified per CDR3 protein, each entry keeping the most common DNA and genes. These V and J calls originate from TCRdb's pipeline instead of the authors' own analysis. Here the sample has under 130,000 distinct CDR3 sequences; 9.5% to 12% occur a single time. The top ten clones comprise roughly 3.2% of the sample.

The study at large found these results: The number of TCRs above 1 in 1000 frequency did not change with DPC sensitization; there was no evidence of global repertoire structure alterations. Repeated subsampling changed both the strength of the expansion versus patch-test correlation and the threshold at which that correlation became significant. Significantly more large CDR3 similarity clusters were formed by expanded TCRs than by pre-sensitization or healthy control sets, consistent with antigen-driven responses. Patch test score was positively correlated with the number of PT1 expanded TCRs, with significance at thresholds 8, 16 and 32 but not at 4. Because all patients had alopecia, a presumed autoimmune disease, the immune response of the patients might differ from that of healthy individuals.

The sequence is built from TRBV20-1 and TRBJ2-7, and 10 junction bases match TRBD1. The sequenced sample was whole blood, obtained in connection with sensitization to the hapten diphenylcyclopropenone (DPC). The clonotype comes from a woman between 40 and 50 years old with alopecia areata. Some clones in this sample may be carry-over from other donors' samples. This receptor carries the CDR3 CSARVRTGGEQYF. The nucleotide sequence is TGCAGTGCTAGAGTAAGGACAGGGGGCGAGCAGTACTTC.